Following are 2 T cell receptor beta chains from one sample sequenced in a study of T cell repertoires in cytomegalovirus infection. These TCRs' antigens remain unknown. TCRdb analysed the reads with MiXCR anew, one entry per CDR3 protein. In the table there are approximately 100,000 distinct CDR3 sequences, approximately 28% of which are singletons. The sample in question was CD8+ T cells from cultured PBMCs, obtained from culture after CMV antigen stimulation. All receptors derive from a human donor in good health (CMV status not recorded). Some clones in this sample may be carry-over from other donors' samples.

The chain employs TRBV3-1 and TRBJ2-6, with 9 bases matching TRBD2. This CDR3 comprises 19 residues. CDR1 LGHDT and CDR2 YNNKEL come from the germline V gene (reference sequence). Trimming at V came to 0 bases and at J to 1 base, leaving 7 bases not matched to a gene. In DNA, the CDR3 is TGTGCCAGCAGCCAAGAGGTAGCGGGGGCCGATTCTGGGGCCAACGTCCTGACTTTC. This codes for CASSQEVAGADSGANVLTF.

The chain carries TRBV6-6 and TRBJ1-1, with unresolved D. Trimming removed 0 bases from V and 3 bases from J, with 5 bases in between. The CDR3 sequence is 13 residues long. Per the germline V gene, CDR1 is MNHNY and CDR2 is SVGAGI (reference sequence). In nucleotides, the CDR3 is TGTGCCAGCAGTTACTCCCGGTACACTGAAGCTTTCTTT. This codes for CASSYSRYTEAFF.